This T cell receptor (beta chain) was captured in a study of response to subunit inactivated influenza vaccine. Using its own MiXCR run on the RT-PCR reads, TCRdb lists one record per CDR3 protein. The sample lists approximately 500,000 distinct CDR3 sequences, over 10% seen once, with about 12% in the top ten. With 6 bases clipped from V and 4 bases from J, the junction kept 3 bases outside the gene matches. The CDR3 has 13 residues. Whole-study results and caveats: Only a handful of new T cells, the authors suggested, are recruited with each seasonal influenza vaccination.

This clonotype appeared a few times. Antigen unknown. The receptor was derived from a man in his fifties or sixties who received an inactivated influenza vaccine. This sequence joins TRBV12-3 or TRBV12-4 and TRBJ1-5; the match to TRBD1 covers 7 bases. The specimen was PBMCs from blood, collected roughly 46 days after vaccination. The CDR3, as DNA: TGTGCCAGCAGATACAGGGGTAATCAGCCCCAGCATTTT. Protein: CASRYRGNQPQHF.